Presented here are 26 T cell receptor beta chains from one specimen sequenced in a study of CD8 T cells in Susac syndrome (dated by TCRdb to between 2019 and 2020). Receptor libraries were prepared by the immunoSEQ multiplex PCR assay. RNA was extracted using the RNeasy kit, and about 0.5 to 1 ug of the RNA was reverse transcribed with random hexamers. Using fastp at Q25 and MiXCR, TCRdb reprocessed the public reads and kept productive beta chains. CDR3 protein duplicates are merged, each entry listing the most common genes and DNA. This sample comprises 95,000 to 150,000 distinct CDR3 sequences, about 94% of them detected only once. The leading ten clones occupy around 0.27% of the sample. Sequenced: CD8+ T cells from PBMCs. The origin of the receptors is a human donor with Susac syndrome.

V gene TRBV7-9 combines with J gene TRBJ1-2; D is possibly TRBD1 (6 bases). Germline CDR1 SEHNR, CDR2 FQNEAQ (reference sequence). This CDR3 is built from 12 residues. V was clipped by 7 bases and J by 1 base, with 7 bases between them. The CDR3 reads CASMDSNYGYTF. Here the CDR3 DNA reads TGTGCCAGCATGGACAGTAACTATGGCTACACCTTC.

This clonotype has only one observation. This chain joins TRBV4-2 and TRBJ2-3; 9 bases fit TRBD2. The V gene's germline CDR1 is LGHNA and CDR2 YNFKEQ. The V segment lost 3 bases and the J segment 5 bases; nucleotides outside the gene matches: 6. CDR3 length: 15 residues. CDR3 in DNA: TGTGCCAGCAGCCAGGGGACTAGCCCGGGAGATACGCAGTATTTT. This sequence encodes CASSQGTSPGDTQYF.

V gene TRBV13 combines with J gene TRBJ2-7; TRBD1 or TRBD2 may be the D gene (5 bases each). Trimming stripped 5 bases from V and 1 base from J, with 9 bases between. This CDR3 has 13 residues. Per the germline V gene, CDR1 is PRHDT and CDR2 is FYEKMQ (reference sequence). This CDR3 reads CASSRGRSYEQYF. In DNA form, the CDR3 reads TGTGCCAGCAGCCGGGGACGGTCCTACGAGCAGTACTTC. The variable domain in full, with the rest retrieved from reference TRBV13 and TRBJ2-7, is AAGVIQSPRHLIKEKRETATLKCYPIPRHDTVYWYQQGPGQDPQFLISFYEKMQSDKGSIPDRFSAQQFSDYHSELNMSSLELGDSALYFCASSRGRSYEQYFGPGTRLTVT.

V is TRBV7-2 and J is TRBJ1-2, with D hard to call. The CDR3 sequence is 11 residues long. CDR1 and CDR2 from the germline V gene are SGHTA and FQGNSA. Trimming removed 5 bases from V and 1 base from J, with 2 bases in between. The CDR3 DNA reads TGTGCCAGCAGCGATAACTATGGCTACACCTTC. This encodes CASSDNYGYTF.

The rearrangement joins TRBV29-1 to TRBJ1-1; 9 bases agree with TRBD1. Unmatched junction bases numbered 10, after V lost 6 bases and J lost 5 bases. This CDR3 is built from 14 residues. Germline lookup yields CDR1 SQVTM and CDR2 ANQGSEA. CDR3 nucleotide sequence: TGCAGCGTAACGGGGACAGGGTTCAGGACTGAAGCTTTCTTT. This codes for CSVTGTGFRTEAFF. Looking up the rest from reference TRBV29-1 and TRBJ1-1 gives the full variable domain: SAVISQKPSRDICQRGTSLTIQCQVDSQVTMMFWYRQQPGQSLTLIATANQGSEATYESGFVIDKFPISRPNLTFSTLTVSNMSPEDSSIYLCSVTGTGFRTEAFFGQGTRLTVV.

This clonotype was seen more than once but under ten times. This chain connects TRBV3-1 to TRBJ2-1; D tentatively fits TRBD1 or TRBD2 (5 bases each). CDR1 is LGHDT, CDR2 YNNKEL, per germline (reference sequence). Trimming cost V 6 bases and J 6 bases, with 9 bases left between them. The CDR3 consists of 12 residues. In DNA form, the CDR3 reads TGTGCCAGCAGTCTTGGGACCAATGAGCAGTTCTTC. It yields the protein CASSLGTNEQFF.

CDR3: CSVDGAESSYEQYF. For the CDR3, the DNA is TGCAGCGTTGATGGGGCTGAAAGCTCCTACGAGCAGTACTTC. The gene calls are TRBV29-1 and TRBJ2-7; TRBD1 might be the D (5 bases). V dropped 3 bases and J dropped 0 bases, with 12 bases sitting between them. Germline V gene data show CDR1 as SQVTM and CDR2 as ANQGSEA. The CDR3 length is 14 residues.

This chain connects TRBV13 to TRBJ1-1; no clear D gene. This CDR3 is 15 amino acids long. Germline CDR1 PRHDT, CDR2 FYEKMQ (reference sequence). V was trimmed by 5 bases and J by 1 base, leaving 14 bases between them. CDR3: CASSLGPWGNTEAFF. As DNA, the CDR3 is TGTGCCAGCAGCCTTGGGCCCTGGGGGAACACTGAAGCTTTCTTT.

This chain connects TRBV29-1 to TRBJ2-7; the match to TRBD1 covers 8 bases. Germline trimming cut 4 bases from V and 3 bases from J; bases unmatched to any gene: 5. There are 13 residues in the CDR3. The germline CDR1 and CDR2 sequences are SQVTM and ANQGSEA. The CDR3 DNA sequence: TGCAGCGTTGGCTCCGGGACAGGCTACGAGCAGTACTTC. Translated, it gives CSVGSGTGYEQYF.

The CDR3 protein is CSASGTTTNNEQFF. The CDR3 DNA reads as TGCAGTGCTAGCGGAACCACCACTAACAATGAGCAGTTCTTC. V usage is TRBV20-1 and J usage is TRBJ2-1, with no clear D. This CDR3 has 14 residues. The germline V gene has CDR1 DFQATT and CDR2 SNEGSKA (reference sequence). Trimming removed 3 bases from V and 5 bases from J, with 14 bases in between.

This sequence joins TRBV7-9 and TRBJ2-3, with D possibly being TRBD1 (5 bases). The V end was cut by 2 bases, the J end by 1 base, with 10 bases between. This CDR3 contains 15 residues. Germline CDR1 SEHNR, CDR2 FQNEAQ (reference sequence). CDR3 loop: CASSLSIGGTDTQYF. CDR3 coding DNA: TGTGCCAGCAGCTTAAGTATAGGGGGCACAGATACGCAGTATTTT.

The rearrangement joins TRBV29-1 to TRBJ1-1; D remains ambiguous. V was trimmed by 5 bases and J by 1 base, leaving 8 bases between them. The V gene's germline CDR1 is SQVTM and CDR2 ANQGSEA. CDR3 length equals 12 residues. CDR3 in amino acids: CSVCRENTEAFF. CDR3 bases: TGCAGCGTTTGCCGGGAGAACACTGAAGCTTTCTTT.

The chain has TRBV15 and TRBJ2-7; D is possibly TRBD1 or TRBD2 (5 bases each). Trimming left V 3 bases short and J 7 bases short, with 16 bases between. Germline V gene lookup returns CDR1 LNHNV and CDR2 YYDKDF (reference sequence). The CDR3 has 14 amino acids. CDR3 DNA: TGTGCCACCAGCAGTACACAAGGGGAGATAGAGCAGTACTTC. Protein: CATSSTQGEIEQYF.

As DNA, the CDR3 is TGTGCCAGCAGCTTCCGACAGGAGGACGAGCAGTACTTC. Amino acid sequence: CASSFRQEDEQYF. V and J are TRBV7-2 and TRBJ2-7, with D perhaps TRBD1 (6 bases). CDR3 length equals 13 residues. Looked up from germline, CDR1 is SGHTA and CDR2 is FQGNSA. Trimming pared 3 bases from V and 5 bases from J, leaving 11 bases between.

The V gene is TRBV12-3 or TRBV12-4, the J gene TRBJ1-4, with D possibly TRBD1 on 6 matching bases. The CDR3 has 15 residues. Trimming left V 6 bases short and J 4 bases short, with 15 bases between. CDR3 loop: CASRRTGSVNEKLFF. The CDR3 region has the DNA TGTGCCAGCAGACGTACAGGGTCCGTTAATGAAAAACTGTTTTTT.

The chain combines TRBV27 with TRBJ2-3; D call uncertain. Germline CDR1 and CDR2: MNHEY and SMNVEV (reference sequence). Trimming pared 6 bases from V and 4 bases from J, leaving 8 bases between. CDR3 length: 12 residues. In DNA, the CDR3 is TGTGCCAGCAGACTCTTACCAGATACGCAGTATTTT. It codes for CASRLLPDTQYF.

V and J are TRBV4-1 and TRBJ1-1, with D hard to call. The CDR3 extends over 12 amino acids. Trimming took off 4 bases at V and 10 bases at J, with 13 bases between the two ends. From germline, CDR1 is MGHRA and CDR2 YSYEKL. The CDR3 DNA follows: TGCGCCAGCAGCCTCGCGGGCGGTCGAGCTTTCTTT. Protein: CASSLAGGRAFF.

The chain employs TRBV5-6 and TRBJ2-1; a possible D gene is TRBD1 (5 bases). Trimming pared 1 base from V and 7 bases from J, leaving 9 bases between. Per the germline V gene, CDR1 is SGHDT and CDR2 is YYEEEE. The CDR3 runs 13 residues. CDR3 DNA: TGTGCCAGCAGCTTGACAGGTTCTAATGAGCAGTTCTTC. Encoded protein: CASSLTGSNEQFF. Full variable domain (rest looked up from reference TRBV5-6 and TRBJ2-1): DAGVTQSPTHLIKTRGQQVTLRCSPKSGHDTVSWYQQALGQGPQFIFQYYEEEERQRGNFPDRFSGHQFPNYSSELNVNALLLGDSALYLCASSLTGSNEQFFGPGTRLTVL.

This chain connects TRBV6-5 to TRBJ2-7; 10 bases agree with TRBD2. Germline assignment: CDR1 MNHEY and CDR2 SVGAGI. After removal of 5 bases from V and 4 bases from J, the junction contained 8 bases not matched to a gene. CDR3 length equals 15 residues. The CDR3 nucleotides read TGTGCCAGCAGTCGCCTCAGCGGGGGGGCTTACGAGCAGTACTTC. It encodes CASSRLSGGAYEQYF.

J is TRBJ1-5 and V is TRBV29-1; no clear D gene. Germline V gene data show CDR1 as SQVTM and CDR2 as ANQGSEA. V lost 6 bases and J lost 0, with 12 bases in between. The CDR3 sequence is 14 residues long. The CDR3 DNA is TGCAGCGTCCTCAGCGGGTCTAGCAATCAGCCCCAGCATTTT. Protein product: CSVLSGSSNQPQHF.

This clonotype appeared a single time. The rearrangement links TRBV12-3 or TRBV12-4 to TRBJ2-3, with D uncertain. The CDR3 contains 14 residues. Trimming took off 2 bases at V and 0 bases at J, with 6 bases between the two ends. The CDR3 reads CASSLSPSTDTQYF. DNA for the CDR3: TGTGCCAGCAGTTTATCGCCCAGCACAGATACGCAGTATTTT.

The CDR3 coding sequence is TGCGCCAGCAGCCAAGATCACAGCACCTACGAGCAGTACTTC. Its protein is CASSQDHSTYEQYF. The genes are TRBV4-1 and TRBJ2-7; no clear D. The length of the CDR3 is 14 residues. Germline V CDR1 and CDR2: MGHRA, YSYEKL. V lost 0 bases and J lost 2, with 8 bases in between.

J is TRBJ2-1 and V is TRBV19; D ambiguous. The germline gives CDR1 LNHDA, CDR2 SQIVND (reference sequence). This CDR3 is built from 10 residues. V was pared by 10 bases and J by 6 bases, with 7 bases between. CDR3 in DNA: TGTGCCACCCGCCGCAATGAGCAGTTCTTC. Its protein product is CATRRNEQFF.

The chain uses TRBV20-1 and TRBJ1-1, with TRBD1 matching 7 bases. V trimming: 3 bases; J trimming: 11 bases; junction bases outside the gene matches: 9. Germline V gives CDR1 DFQATT, CDR2 SNEGSKA (reference sequence). This CDR3 region has 12 residues. CDR3 sequence reads: CSASGGGVWAFF. CDR3 nucleotides: TGCAGTGCTAGCGGAGGGGGCGTATGGGCTTTCTTT.

This chain links TRBV29-1 with TRBJ2-2, with TRBD1 matching 11 bases. J lost 5 bases, V lost 7 bases, and 6 bases had no gene match. Germline loops: CDR1 SQVTM, CDR2 ANQGSEA. The length of the CDR3 is 14 residues. CDR3 coding DNA: TGCAGCGCCCTAGGACAGGGGGCAACCGGGGAGCTGTTTTTT. Translating it yields CSALGQGATGELFF.

The chain has TRBV4-1 and TRBJ1-6; TRBD1 matches at 9 bases. Losses at the gene ends were 6 bases for V and 7 bases for J; bases not matched to a gene: 7. The CDR3 runs to 15 residues. The germline CDR1 and CDR2 sequences are MGHRA and YSYEKL. The chain's CDR3 is CASRPGQGSNSPLHF. CDR3 sequence (DNA): TGCGCCAGCAGACCGGGACAGGGATCGAATTCACCCCTCCACTTT.